The TCR beta chain described here comes from a study of naive and memory T cell subsets. Two oligonucleotides, mixed equimolar, formed the beta constant-region primer covering TRBC1 and TRBC2. TCRdb reprocessed the UMI-ligation and nested PCR reads via MiXCR and lists one record per CDR3 protein. Of 70,000 to 95,000 distinct CDR3 sequences listed, approximately 6.5% are singletons. V was shortened by 4 bases and J by 2 bases, with 10 bases between the two germline ends. The CDR3 is 13 amino acids. The germline V gene encodes CDR1 DFQATT and CDR2 SNEGSKA (reference sequence). This clonotype occurred many times.

The chain carries TRBV20-1 and TRBJ2-3, with TRBD1 as a possible D gene (6 bases). This receptor was obtained from a human donor in good health. The sequenced sample consisted of central memory CD4+ T cells from blood. The CDR3: CSATDRPTDTQYF. CDR3 sequence (DNA): TGCAGTGCTACTGACAGGCCCACAGATACGCAGTATTTT.